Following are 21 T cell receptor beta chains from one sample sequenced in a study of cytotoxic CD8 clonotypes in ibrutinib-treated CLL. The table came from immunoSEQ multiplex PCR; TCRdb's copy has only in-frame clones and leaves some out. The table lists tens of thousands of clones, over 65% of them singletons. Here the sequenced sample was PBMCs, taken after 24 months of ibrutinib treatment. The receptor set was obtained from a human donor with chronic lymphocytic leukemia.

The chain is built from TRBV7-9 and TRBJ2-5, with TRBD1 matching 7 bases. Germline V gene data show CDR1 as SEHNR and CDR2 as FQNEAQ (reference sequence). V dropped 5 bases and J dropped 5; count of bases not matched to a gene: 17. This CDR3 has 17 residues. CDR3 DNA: TGTGCCAGCAGCCACGCCGGGACAGATTTATCTCGGGAGACCCAGTACTTC. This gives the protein CASSHAGTDLSRETQYF.

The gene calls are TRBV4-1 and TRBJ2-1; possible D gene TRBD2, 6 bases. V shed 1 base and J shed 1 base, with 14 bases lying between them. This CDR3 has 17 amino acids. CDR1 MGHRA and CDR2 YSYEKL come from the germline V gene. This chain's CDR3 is CASSQGSTSWSYNEQFF. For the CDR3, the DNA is TGCGCCAGCAGCCAAGGTTCTACTAGCTGGTCCTACAATGAGCAGTTCTTC.

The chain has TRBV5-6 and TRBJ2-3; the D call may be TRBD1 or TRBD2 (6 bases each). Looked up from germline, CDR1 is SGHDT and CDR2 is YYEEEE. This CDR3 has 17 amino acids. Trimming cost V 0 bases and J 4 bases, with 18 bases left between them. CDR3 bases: TGTGCCAGCAGCTTGGTACCGGAACAGGGAGGTGCAGATACGCAGTATTTT. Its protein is CASSLVPEQGGADTQYF.

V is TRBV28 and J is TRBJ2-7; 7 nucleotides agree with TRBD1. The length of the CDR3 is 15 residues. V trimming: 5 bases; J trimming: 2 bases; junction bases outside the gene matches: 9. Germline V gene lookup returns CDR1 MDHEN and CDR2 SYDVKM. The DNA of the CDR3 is TGTGCCAGCAGTAAGACAGGGATCAAGACCTACGAGCAGTACTTC. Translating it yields CASSKTGIKTYEQYF.

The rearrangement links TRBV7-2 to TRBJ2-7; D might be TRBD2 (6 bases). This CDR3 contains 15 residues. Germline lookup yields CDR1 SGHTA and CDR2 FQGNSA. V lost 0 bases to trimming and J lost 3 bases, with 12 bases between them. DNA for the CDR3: TGTGCCAGCAGCTTAGCCCAGACTAGGGGCTACGAGCAGTACTTC. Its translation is CASSLAQTRGYEQYF.

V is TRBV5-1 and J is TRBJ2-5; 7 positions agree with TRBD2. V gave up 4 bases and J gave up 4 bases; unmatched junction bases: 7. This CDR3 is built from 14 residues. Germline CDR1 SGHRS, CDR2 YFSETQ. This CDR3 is CASSPGGLAETQYF. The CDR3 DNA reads TGCGCCAGCAGCCCGGGGGGTCTAGCAGAGACCCAGTACTTC.

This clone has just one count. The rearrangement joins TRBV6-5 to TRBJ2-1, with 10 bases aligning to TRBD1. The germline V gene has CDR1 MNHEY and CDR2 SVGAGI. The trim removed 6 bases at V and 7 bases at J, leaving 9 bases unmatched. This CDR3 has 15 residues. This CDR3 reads CASSSPGQGDNEQFF. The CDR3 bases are TGTGCCAGCAGCTCTCCCGGACAGGGGGATAATGAGCAGTTCTTC.

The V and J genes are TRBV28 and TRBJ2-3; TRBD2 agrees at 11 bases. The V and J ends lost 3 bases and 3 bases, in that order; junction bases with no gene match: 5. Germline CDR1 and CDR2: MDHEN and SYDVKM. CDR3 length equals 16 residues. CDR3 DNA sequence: TGTGCCAGCAGTTTTTCGGGACTAGCGGTTACAGATACGCAGTATTTT. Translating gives CASSFSGLAVTDTQYF.

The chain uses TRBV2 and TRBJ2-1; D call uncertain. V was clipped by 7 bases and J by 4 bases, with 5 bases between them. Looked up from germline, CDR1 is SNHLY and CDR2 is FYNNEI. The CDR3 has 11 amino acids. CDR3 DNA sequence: TGTGCCAGCAAACCTTACAATGAGCAGTTCTTC. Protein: CASKPYNEQFF.

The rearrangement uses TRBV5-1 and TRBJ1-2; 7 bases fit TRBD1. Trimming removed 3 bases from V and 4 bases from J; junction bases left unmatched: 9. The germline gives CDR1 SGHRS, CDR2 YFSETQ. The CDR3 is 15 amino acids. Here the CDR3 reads CASSSGDRVSYGYTF. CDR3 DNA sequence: TGCGCCAGCAGCTCGGGGGACAGAGTCAGCTATGGCTACACCTTC.

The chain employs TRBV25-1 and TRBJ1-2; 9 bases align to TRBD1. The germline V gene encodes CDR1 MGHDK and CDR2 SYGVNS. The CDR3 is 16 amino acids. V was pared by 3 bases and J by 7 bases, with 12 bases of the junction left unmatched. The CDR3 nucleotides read TGTGCCAGCAGTGATCCTCTCCGGGACAGGGATGCTGGCTACACCTTC. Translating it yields CASSDPLRDRDAGYTF.

This chain's CDR3 is CASSTLGGAYEQYF. The CDR3, as DNA: TGTGCCAGCAGTACCTTGGGGGGCGCGTACGAGCAGTACTTC. This chain joins TRBV6-5 and TRBJ2-7, with D perhaps given as TRBD1 or TRBD2 (6 bases each). This CDR3 has 14 residues. The germline V and J ends were trimmed by 5 bases and 4 bases, with 15 bases remaining between them. Germline V gives CDR1 MNHEY, CDR2 SVGAGI.

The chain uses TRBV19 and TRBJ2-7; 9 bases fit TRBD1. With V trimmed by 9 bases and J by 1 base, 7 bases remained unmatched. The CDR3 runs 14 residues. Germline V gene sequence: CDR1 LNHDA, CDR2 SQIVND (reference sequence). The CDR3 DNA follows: TGTGCCAGCCACGGACAGGGGTTATCCTACGAGCAGTACTTC. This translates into CASHGQGLSYEQYF.

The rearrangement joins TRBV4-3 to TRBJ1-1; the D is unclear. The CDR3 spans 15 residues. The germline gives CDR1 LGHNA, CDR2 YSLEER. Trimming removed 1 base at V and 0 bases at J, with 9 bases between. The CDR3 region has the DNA TGCGCCAGCAGCCAAGGAGAGGGTATGAACACTGAAGCTTTCTTT. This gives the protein CASSQGEGMNTEAFF.

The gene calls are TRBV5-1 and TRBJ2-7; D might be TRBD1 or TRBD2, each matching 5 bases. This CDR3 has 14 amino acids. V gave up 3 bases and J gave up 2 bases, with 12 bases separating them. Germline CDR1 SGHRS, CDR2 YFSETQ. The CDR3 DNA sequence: TGCGCCAGCAGCTACCGGGACGGACCCTACGAGCAGTACTTC. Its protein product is CASSYRDGPYEQYF.

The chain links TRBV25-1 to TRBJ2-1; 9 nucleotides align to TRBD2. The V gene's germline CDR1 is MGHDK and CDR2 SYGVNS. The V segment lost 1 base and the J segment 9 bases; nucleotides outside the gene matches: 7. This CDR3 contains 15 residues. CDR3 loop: CASSEFVSGSVEQFF. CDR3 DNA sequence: TGTGCCAGCAGTGAATTTGTTAGCGGGAGTGTTGAGCAGTTCTTC.

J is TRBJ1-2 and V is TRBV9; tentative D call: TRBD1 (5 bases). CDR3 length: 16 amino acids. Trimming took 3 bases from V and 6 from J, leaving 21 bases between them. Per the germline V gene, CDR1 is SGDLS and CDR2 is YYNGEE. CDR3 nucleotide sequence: TGTGCCAGCAGCGCCCTGGGGGAGGGGCGAGGGAATGGCTACACCTTC. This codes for CASSALGEGRGNGYTF. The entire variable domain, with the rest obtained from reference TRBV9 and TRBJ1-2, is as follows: DSGVTQTPKHLITATGQRVTLRCSPRSGDLSVYWYQQSLDQGLQFLIQYYNGEERAKGNILERFSAQQFPDLHSELNLSSLELGDSALYFCASSALGEGRGNGYTFGSGTRLTVV.

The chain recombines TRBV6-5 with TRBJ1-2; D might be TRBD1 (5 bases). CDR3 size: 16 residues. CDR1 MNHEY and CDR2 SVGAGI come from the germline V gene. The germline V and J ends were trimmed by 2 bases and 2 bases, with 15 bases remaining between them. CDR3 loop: CASSYRGRGTNYGYTF. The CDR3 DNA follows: TGTGCCAGCAGTTACAGGGGCCGGGGAACCAACTATGGCTACACCTTC.

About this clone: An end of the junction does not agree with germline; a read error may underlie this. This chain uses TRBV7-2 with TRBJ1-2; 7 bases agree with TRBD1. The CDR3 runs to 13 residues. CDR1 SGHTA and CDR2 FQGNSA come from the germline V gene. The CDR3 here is CASSRDRAGSFSF. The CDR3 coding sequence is TGTGCCAGCAGCCGAGACAGGGCTGGTTCGTTCTCCTTC.

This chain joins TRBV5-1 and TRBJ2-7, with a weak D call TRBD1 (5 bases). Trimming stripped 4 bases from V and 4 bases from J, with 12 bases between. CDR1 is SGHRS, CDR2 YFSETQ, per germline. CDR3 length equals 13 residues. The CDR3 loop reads CASSHGDSYEQYF. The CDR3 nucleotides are TGCGCCAGCAGCCACGGAGACAGTTACGAGCAGTACTTC.

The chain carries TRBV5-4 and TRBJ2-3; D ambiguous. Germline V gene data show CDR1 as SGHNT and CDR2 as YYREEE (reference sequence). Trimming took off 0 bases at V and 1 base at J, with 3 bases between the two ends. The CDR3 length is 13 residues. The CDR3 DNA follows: TGTGCCAGCAGCTTGGGGGGCACAGATACGCAGTATTTT. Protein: CASSLGGTDTQYF.